Listed below are T cell receptor beta chains from one sample, sequenced in a study of Ad26.COV2.S vaccination and SARS-CoV-2 variants. Clones were sequenced by immunoSEQ multiplex PCR, and TCRdb holds only the in-frame ones, with some missing. The sample shows about 350,000 clones, 88% of them seen only once. The source material was peripheral blood, sampled in a trial of Ad26.COV2.S vaccine versus placebo. Receptor source: a person between 18 and 65 years old who received the Ad26.COV2.S COVID-19 vaccine or a placebo. CDR3s include the opening cysteine and the closing phenylalanine or tryptophan. A D gene is named only where the DNA matches it firmly. Size tells how often a clone was seen (once, few, many) or the class of an expanded clone, and some rows leave it out.

cdr3_nt cdr3_aa d_call v_call clone_size j_call
TGCAGTGCTAGTTCTAGAGAATCGAGGCAGCCCCAGCATTTT CSASSRESRQPQHF NA TRBV20-1 NA TRBJ1-5
TGTGCCAGCATCTCATCCCAGGTCGCGAACACCGGGGAGCTGTTTTTT CASISSQVANTGELFF NA TRBV5-6 NA TRBJ2-2
TGTGCCAGTAGAGGGGGGGGACACCCCGGAGCCGGGGAGCTGTTTTTT CASRGGGHPGAGELFF NA TRBV19 NA TRBJ2-2
TGTGCCAGCACGCCTGTAAGGGACAATGAGCAGTTCTTC CASTPVRDNEQFF NA TRBV2 NA TRBJ2-1
TGTGCCAGCAGCTTAGAAGGGCTAGCGGCCTACAATGAGCAGTTCTTC CASSLEGLAAYNEQFF TRBD2 TRBV11-2 many TRBJ2-1
TGTGCCAGCAGCGATAAGACCACAACTAATGAAAAACTGTTTTTT CASSDKTTTNEKLFF NA TRBV5-6 NA TRBJ1-4
TGCGCCAGCAGCTTGAGACCCCTGGAGGCGCAGTATTTT CASSLRPLEAQYF NA TRBV5-1 once TRBJ2-3
TGTGCCAGCAGCTTAGAGGGAGGGGGCACTGAAGCTTTCTTT CASSLEGGGTEAFF NA TRBV7-9 NA TRBJ1-1
TGTGCCAGCAGTTTATCCGGGAATCAGCCCCAGCATTTT CASSLSGNQPQHF NA TRBV27 NA TRBJ1-5
TGTGCCAGCACCTACCCAGACAGGGATGGCTACGAGCAGTACTTC CASTYPDRDGYEQYF TRBD1 TRBV6-6 NA TRBJ2-7
TGTGCCAGCGGGAATCAGCCCCAGCATTTT CASGNQPQHF NA TRBV12-3/TRBV12-4 NA TRBJ1-5
TGTGCCAGCAGCGTGAACAGCCCCACCGGGGAGCTGTTTTTT CASSVNSPTGELFF NA TRBV9 NA TRBJ2-2
TGTGCCAGCAGTGGTGGGCGCGGGAACACCGGGGAGCTGTTTTTT CASSGGRGNTGELFF NA TRBV6-4 NA TRBJ2-2
TGTGCCAGCAGTTTACAGGGAGTGCAGTACACCGGGGAGCTGTTTTTT CASSLQGVQYTGELFF NA TRBV27 NA TRBJ2-2
TGTGCCAGCACCTTAGGGGGACAGATGATCACAGATACGCAGTATTTT CASTLGGQMITDTQYF TRBD1 TRBV9 NA TRBJ2-3
TGCGCCAGCAGCCAAGATGGGACTAGCGGGGGGGCTTCCTACAATGAGCAGTTCTTC CASSQDGTSGGASYNEQFF TRBD2 TRBV4-1 NA TRBJ2-1
TGTGCCACGCGGGGTGTCTATGGCTACACCTTC CATRGVYGYTF NA TRBV6-5 NA TRBJ1-2
TGTGCGACCCCATCTGAGCCTGGGCACTATAGCAATCAGCCCCAGCATTTT CATPSEPGHYSNQPQHF NA TRBV15 NA TRBJ1-5
TGTGCCAGCAGCTTGGGGACAGGGGGGCCAGGAGCTTTCTTT CASSLGTGGPGAFF TRBD1 TRBV5-4 NA TRBJ1-1
TGTGCCAGCAGCTACGGACTAGCGGGGCACAATGAGCAGTTCTTC CASSYGLAGHNEQFF TRBD2 TRBV7-2 NA TRBJ2-1
TGTGCCAGCAGCTTAGCAGGGTATGGCAATCAGCCCCAGCATTTT CASSLAGYGNQPQHF NA TRBV7-8 once TRBJ1-5
TGTGCCAGCAGAGCCCCTCCAAAACAGGGAACCTACCTGCTCGGAAACACCATATATTTT CASRAPPKQGTYLLGNTIYF NA TRBV2 NA TRBJ1-3
TGTGCCAGCAGCAGCGGGATCTCTTGGGACACTGAAGCTTTCTTT CASSSGISWDTEAFF NA TRBV11-3 few TRBJ1-1
TGTGCCAGCAGCTATACTAGCGGGGATACCGGGGAGCTGTTTTTT CASSYTSGDTGELFF TRBD2 TRBV7-9 few TRBJ2-2
TGTGCCAGCACCTCATTTGTGAACACTGAAGCTTTCTTT CASTSFVNTEAFF NA TRBV12-3/TRBV12-4 NA TRBJ1-1
TGTGCCAGCAGCTTGCGTTCAGGTCTGTCATACAATGAGCAGTTCTTC CASSLRSGLSYNEQFF NA TRBV5-4 NA TRBJ2-1
TGTGCCAGTAGTATTGGGTTACGCACAGATACGCAGTATTTT CASSIGLRTDTQYF NA TRBV19 NA TRBJ2-3
TGTGCCAGCGCCGTCGGGGGCGGGGGAGGATCACCCCTCCACTTT CASAVGGGGGSPLHF NA TRBV6-4 few TRBJ1-6
TGTGCCAGCAGCGTAGGTCCGGGTGGGAACACTGAAGCTTTCTTT CASSVGPGGNTEAFF NA TRBV9 NA TRBJ1-1
TGTGCCAGCAGCTTAAGGACACAACTGAACACTGAAGCTTTCTTT CASSLRTQLNTEAFF NA TRBV5-6 NA TRBJ1-1
TGTGCCAGTAGTATAAGGAGGGACAGCCGAGTGAGTGAGACCCAGTACTTC CASSIRRDSRVSETQYF NA TRBV19 NA TRBJ2-5
TGTGCCAGTATCGGGCAGGGGACCTACGAGCAGTACTTC CASIGQGTYEQYF NA TRBV19 NA TRBJ2-7
TGTGCCAGCAGCGTACTGGGGACAGTTGATTCACCCCTCCACTTT CASSVLGTVDSPLHF TRBD1 TRBV9 NA TRBJ1-6
TGTGCCAGCTCACCACCAGGGACAGGGGGCAATCAGCCCCAGCATTTT CASSPPGTGGNQPQHF TRBD1 TRBV18 NA TRBJ1-5
TGTGCCAGCAGCCTTCTTGGGGGGACACCGTATGGCTACACCTTC CASSLLGGTPYGYTF NA TRBV14 NA TRBJ1-2
TGCGCCAGCAGCTTGGCCAAGGGCGGTAGCACAGATACGCAGTATTTT CASSLAKGGSTDTQYF NA TRBV5-1 once TRBJ2-3
TGTGCCAGCAGTACAGCGGGGAGGGGCAATGAGCAGTTCTTC CASSTAGRGNEQFF TRBD2 TRBV27 NA TRBJ2-1
TGTGCCAGTAGGGGTCTTGCGGATCACACCGGGGAGCTGTTTTTT CASRGLADHTGELFF NA TRBV19 NA TRBJ2-2
TGTGCCAGCAGCCCGGACCCAGGTGCTGAAGAGACCCAGTACTTC CASSPDPGAEETQYF NA TRBV9 NA TRBJ2-5
TGTGCCAGTGGTACCGCTAACAACAACGAGCAGTACTTC CASGTANNNEQYF NA TRBV19 NA TRBJ2-7
TGTGCCAGCAGCGTAGTGGGATTGGAGGGGACAGCTGGAAACACCATATATTTT CASSVVGLEGTAGNTIYF TRBD1 TRBV9 NA TRBJ1-3
TGTGCCAGCAGTCCGTCGGGACATATGGGAGCTTTCTTT CASSPSGHMGAFF NA TRBV7-3 once TRBJ1-1
TGTGCCAGCAGTTACAGCCATAATGGGGAGAGGGAGACCCAGTACTTC CASSYSHNGERETQYF NA TRBV5-5 NA TRBJ2-5
TGTGCCAGCAGTTACGCCACTCACAATGAGCAGTTCTTC CASSYATHNEQFF NA TRBV6-6 NA TRBJ2-1
TGCGCCAGCAGCCAAGAGATATACGGCTACACCTTC CASSQEIYGYTF NA TRBV4-1 NA TRBJ1-2
TGTGCCAGCAGCTTAGCGCCCGGGTCAACTGGAAAAGGCTACACCTTC CASSLAPGSTGKGYTF NA TRBV7-2 NA TRBJ1-2
TGTGCCAGCTCACCGCGGGGCCAAGAGACCCAGTACTTC CASSPRGQETQYF NA TRBV18 NA TRBJ2-5
TGTGCCAGTTGCGACCCGGACGGGAAAACAGATACGCAGTATTTT CASCDPDGKTDTQYF NA TRBV19 NA TRBJ2-3